This is a list of T cell receptor beta chains from one sample in a study of T-cell memory formation after mild COVID-19. TCRdb independently ran MiXCR on the 5' RACE reads; one entry per CDR3 protein. Here the sample spans about 110,000 distinct CDR3 sequences, around 12% being singletons. Sequenced sample: PBMCs or a T cell subset sorted from them (not recorded which). The source is an adult woman who had mild COVID-19 (a few samples of this study predate the infection). Cell type and time point are not known. The CDR3 runs from the conserved cysteine through the conserved F or W. The D gene is left open where the match is weak. Clone size is stated in some rows and not others, as once, few, many or a class when expanded.

-,TRBJ2-7,-,TRBV9,CASSVDGTPYEQYF,TGTGCCAGCAGCGTTGACGGGACTCCCTACGAGCAGTACTTC
-,TRBJ1-1,-,TRBV2,CASNLVNTEAFF,TGTGCCAGCAACCTCGTGAACACTGAAGCTTTCTTT
-,TRBJ2-3,-,TRBV27,CASRPDVRTDTQYF,TGTGCCAGCAGGCCAGATGTGCGCACAGATACGCAGTATTTT
-,TRBJ2-2,many,TRBV25-1,CASSEWSSSTGELFF,TGTGCCAGCAGTGAATGGTCTAGCAGCACCGGGGAGCTGTTTTTT
TRBD2,TRBJ2-2,few,TRBV7-9,CASSILAGAYTGELFF,TGTGCCAGCAGCATTTTAGCGGGGGCATACACCGGGGAGCTGTTTTTT
-,TRBJ2-1,many,TRBV28,CASSLTRGPSQFF,TGTGCCAGCAGCCTGACGAGGGGTCCCTCCCAGTTCTTC
-,TRBJ2-7,few,TRBV5-1,CASSSELGNSYEQYF,TGCGCCAGCAGCTCTGAACTAGGAAACTCCTACGAGCAGTACTTC
-,TRBJ1-2,few,TRBV29-1,CSVVGSYGYTF,TGCAGCGTTGTGGGTTCCTATGGCTACACCTTC
-,TRBJ2-5,few,TRBV12-3/TRBV12-4,CASSLTRGPQETQYF,TGTGCCAGCAGTTTAACCCGGGGACCTCAAGAGACCCAGTACTTC
-,TRBJ2-5,many,TRBV20-1,CSARTPQETQYF,TGCAGTGCTCGGACGCCACAAGAGACCCAGTACTTC
TRBD2,TRBJ2-1,many,TRBV20-1,CSARGLAGASEQFF,TGCAGTGCTAGAGGTCTAGCGGGAGCGTCTGAGCAGTTCTTC
TRBD1,TRBJ2-2,few,TRBV20-1,CSAGTGDGELFF,TGCAGTGCCGGGACAGGTGACGGGGAGCTGTTTTTT
TRBD2,TRBJ2-5,few,TRBV6-2/TRBV6-3,CASSGGGALETQYF,TGTGCCAGCAGCGGGGGGGGTGCTTTGGAGACCCAGTACTTC
TRBD2,TRBJ2-1,-,TRBV20-1,CSASLGLAGDGEQFF,TGCAGTGCTAGCCTCGGACTAGCGGGAGACGGTGAGCAGTTCTTC
-,TRBJ2-1,few,TRBV19,CASGIPAERPYNEQFF,TGTGCCAGTGGGATCCCGGCGGAGAGGCCGTACAATGAGCAGTTCTTC
-,TRBJ2-3,-,TRBV24-1,CATSDFPQLTDTQYF,TGTGCCACCAGTGATTTCCCCCAGCTCACAGATACGCAGTATTTT
TRBD2,TRBJ2-3,-,TRBV5-1,CASSLRGGLTDTQYF,TGCGCCAGCAGCCTGCGGGGGGGCCTGACAGATACGCAGTATTTT
-,TRBJ2-3,-,TRBV12-3/TRBV12-4,CAGSLGADTQYF,TGTGCCGGCAGTTTAGGTGCAGATACGCAGTATTTT
TRBD2,TRBJ2-3,few,TRBV15,CATSSDGLERSDTQYF,TGTGCCACCAGCAGTGACGGACTAGAGCGTTCAGATACGCAGTATTTT
-,TRBJ2-1,few,TRBV6-6,CASSSNWYEQFF,TGTGCCAGCAGTTCCAACTGGTATGAGCAGTTCTTC
-,TRBJ2-7,many,TRBV7-2,CASSLAEVTWGYEQYF,TGTGCCAGCAGCTTAGCGGAGGTAACTTGGGGCTACGAGCAGTACTTC
-,TRBJ2-1,-,TRBV11-2,CASSLRAGSNEQFF,TGTGCCAGCAGCTTAAGGGCGGGGAGCAATGAGCAGTTCTTC
TRBD1,TRBJ2-7,-,TRBV7-9,CASSFNKGAYEQYF,TGTGCCAGCAGCTTCAACAAGGGGGCGTACGAGCAGTACTTC
-,TRBJ2-2,many,TRBV7-6,CASRAHDGELFF,TGTGCCAGCAGGGCCCATGACGGGGAGCTGTTTTTT
-,TRBJ2-5,-,TRBV27,CASSLLTGQGETQYF,TGTGCCAGCAGTCTCTTGACAGGACAAGGGGAGACCCAGTACTTC
-,TRBJ2-3,-,TRBV15,CATSRGGRGTDTQYF,TGTGCCACCAGCAGAGGGGGCCGGGGCACAGATACGCAGTATTTT
-,TRBJ2-3,few,TRBV5-1,CASGGESRTDTQYF,TGCGCCAGCGGCGGGGAGTCGAGAACAGATACGCAGTATTTT
-,TRBJ1-2,-,TRBV14,CASSQVLGTEYGYTF,TGTGCCAGCAGCCAAGTACTCGGGACGGAGTATGGCTACACCTTC
-,TRBJ2-2,-,TRBV19,CATNTGRTGELFF,TGTGCCACCAACACGGGACGAACCGGGGAGCTGTTTTTT
-,TRBJ1-1,-,TRBV19,CASSQQGSTEAFF,TGTGCCAGTAGTCAACAGGGTTCGACTGAAGCTTTCTTT
-,TRBJ2-5,-,TRBV30,CAWSTRQPETQYF,TGTGCCTGGAGTACCCGGCAGCCGGAGACCCAGTACTTC
TRBD1,TRBJ1-1,many,TRBV2,CASEGGKTGKTEAFF,TGTGCCAGCGAGGGCGGGAAGACAGGGAAGACTGAAGCTTTCTTT
TRBD2,TRBJ2-1,-,TRBV20-1,CSAESKARTSVYNEQFF,TGCAGTGCTGAGTCCAAGGCAAGGACTAGCGTATACAATGAGCAGTTCTTC
-,TRBJ2-4,-,TRBV5-6,CASSLLGGLEGNIQYF,TGTGCCAGCAGCTTGTTGGGGGGATTGGAGGGAAACATTCAGTACTTC
-,TRBJ2-7,few,TRBV12-3/TRBV12-4,CASSLDRVHEQYF,TGTGCCAGCAGTTTAGACAGGGTCCACGAGCAGTACTTC
TRBD2,TRBJ2-1,-,TRBV12-3/TRBV12-4,CASSQLAAYNEQFF,TGTGCCAGCAGCCAGCTAGCGGCGTACAATGAGCAGTTCTTC
TRBD2,TRBJ2-1,many,TRBV15,CATIDPSGGAVYNEQFF,TGTGCCACCATCGACCCTAGCGGGGGGGCGGTCTACAATGAGCAGTTCTTC
-,TRBJ2-1,few,TRBV12-3/TRBV12-4,CASSSVGGSYNEQFF,TGTGCCAGCAGTTCTGTGGGCGGTTCCTACAATGAGCAGTTCTTC
-,TRBJ2-7,-,TRBV7-9,CASSPLRGYEQYF,TGTGCCAGCAGCCCCCTCCGGGGGTACGAGCAGTACTTC
-,TRBJ2-3,many,TRBV20-1,CSAATLSGTDTQYF,TGCAGTGCTGCTACCTTGTCGGGGACAGATACGCAGTATTTT
TRBD2,TRBJ2-1,few,TRBV29-1,CSMTGTSGGYHNEQFF,TGCAGCATGACAGGGACTAGCGGGGGATATCACAATGAGCAGTTCTTC
-,TRBJ1-1,few,TRBV12-3/TRBV12-4,CASAPGGTVNTEAFF,TGTGCCAGCGCACCGGGGGGAACGGTGAACACTGAAGCTTTCTTT
-,TRBJ2-7,-,TRBV4-3,CASSQGTNFYEQYF,TGCGCCAGCAGCCAAGGGACAAACTTCTACGAGCAGTACTTC
TRBD2,TRBJ2-5,-,TRBV6-2/TRBV6-3,CASTTSGRAETQYF,TGTGCCAGCACGACTAGCGGGAGGGCGGAGACCCAGTACTTC
TRBD1,TRBJ1-2,-,TRBV19,CASSMGQTESRF,TGTGCCAGTAGTATGGGACAGACAGAAAGTCGCTTC
TRBD1,TRBJ2-1,few,TRBV24-1,CATSDWTGINEQFF,TGTGCCACCAGTGATTGGACAGGGATAAATGAGCAGTTCTTC